Each of the 14 T cell receptor beta chains below was sequenced from the same sample in a study of cytomegalovirus exposure and HLA in healthy donors. The PCR contained 60 Vbeta and 13 Jbeta primers. The method was immunoSEQ multiplex PCR; TCRdb's version includes in-frame clones alone and lacks a portion of them. The sample consists of 190,000 or so clones, around 83% of them appearing once. Sequenced material: PBMCs. The source is a woman aged 45-59 years in good health and CMV-seropositive.

The chain recombines TRBV5-1 with TRBJ2-2, with 11 bases matching TRBD2. Germline CDR1 is SGHRS and CDR2 is YFSETQ. V lost 4 bases to trimming and J lost 4 bases; unmatched junction nucleotides: 6. The CDR3 totals 16 residues. Here the CDR3 reads CASSIGLAGGTGELFF. The CDR3 DNA follows: TGCGCCAGCAGCATCGGACTAGCGGGTGGCACCGGGGAGCTGTTTTTT.

V usage is TRBV30 and J usage is TRBJ2-1; tentative D call: TRBD2 (7 bases). The CDR3 is made up of 15 amino acids. Trimming removed 3 bases at V and 4 bases at J, with 16 bases between. In germline, CDR1 is GTSNPN, CDR2 SVGIG (reference sequence). CDR3 in amino acids: CAWSLGGGGYNEQFF. CDR3 coding DNA: TGTGCCTGGAGCTTGGGGGGAGGGGGGTACAATGAGCAGTTCTTC.

The chain is built from TRBV18 and TRBJ1-1; TRBD1 is a possible D gene (6 bases). Trimming pared 6 bases from V and 1 base from J, leaving 15 bases between. The CDR3 totals 15 residues. Germline V gives CDR1 KGHSH, CDR2 LQKENI. The CDR3 region is CASSTIQGGNTEAFF. CDR3 in DNA: TGTGCCAGCTCTACGATACAGGGCGGGAACACTGAAGCTTTCTTT.

This chain links TRBV6-1 with TRBJ2-7, with TRBD2 matching over 8 bases. The CDR3 spans 16 residues. V dropped 4 bases and J dropped 5; count of bases not matched to a gene: 13. Per the germline V gene, CDR1 is MNHNS and CDR2 is SASEGT. The CDR3 loop is CASSARGGGRLHEQYF. CDR3 in DNA: TGTGCCAGCAGTGCCCGGGGAGGCGGGAGGTTGCACGAGCAGTACTTC.

This chain links TRBV7-6 with TRBJ2-3; 10 bases match TRBD1. V lost 1 base and J lost 6; bases outside the gene matches: 4. The germline V gene has CDR1 SGHVS and CDR2 FNYEAQ. This CDR3 is built from 15 residues. The CDR3 sequence: CASSLEGTGVDTQYF. As DNA, the CDR3 is TGTGCCAGCAGCTTAGAGGGGACAGGGGTTGATACGCAGTATTTT. The full variable domain, its missing parts supplied by reference TRBV7-6 and TRBJ2-3, is GAGVSQSPRYKVTKRGQDVALRCDPISGHVSLYWYRQALGQGPEFLTYFNYEAQQDKSGLPNDRFSAERPEGSISTLTIQRTEQRDSAMYRCASSLEGTGVDTQYFGPGTRLTVL.

The genes are TRBV2 and TRBJ1-2; D is perhaps TRBD1 (5 bases). This CDR3 region has 14 residues. Germline values: CDR1 SNHLY, CDR2 FYNNEI. Trimming took 6 bases from V and 0 from J, leaving 11 bases between them. CDR3 amino acids: CASSNTGANYGYTF. The CDR3 DNA is TGTGCCAGCAGCAATACAGGCGCTAACTATGGCTACACCTTC.

The chain recombines TRBV18 with TRBJ2-5; 8 bases fit TRBD2. Germline CDR1 is KGHSH and CDR2 is LQKENI. V trimming: 3 bases; J trimming: 2 bases; junction bases outside the gene matches: 8. This CDR3 region has 16 residues. The CDR3 spells CASSPLGSGGQETQYF. The CDR3 bases are TGTGCCAGCTCACCCCTAGGGAGCGGGGGACAAGAGACCCAGTACTTC.

V and J are TRBV19 and TRBJ1-5; 10 bases match TRBD1. Looked up from germline, CDR1 is LNHDA and CDR2 is SQIVND (reference sequence). The CDR3 is 17 residues long. J gave up 4 bases and V 6 bases, and 12 bases lay outside the gene matches. CDR3 coding DNA: TGTGCCAGTAGCCGACAGGGGGCAGAGACCAGGAATCAGCCCCAGCATTTT. Encoded protein: CASSRQGAETRNQPQHF.

The J gene is TRBJ2-5, the V gene TRBV28, with TRBD2 identical over 8 bases. The CDR3 totals 14 residues. CDR1 is MDHEN and CDR2 is SYDVKM in the germline V gene. J gave up 1 base and V 8 bases, and 6 bases lay outside the gene matches. The DNA of the CDR3 is TGTGCCAGCGGAACTAGCGGAGGCCAAGAGACCCAGTACTTC. Its protein is CASGTSGGQETQYF.

This chain joins TRBV5-1 and TRBJ1-2; D is uncertain. Germline V gene lookup returns CDR1 SGHRS and CDR2 YFSETQ. This CDR3 comprises 16 residues. Trimming removed 4 bases at V and 2 bases at J, with 18 bases between. In nucleotides, the CDR3 is TGCGCCAGCAGCGCAGCGCTTGACGGGTCAAACTATGGCTACACCTTC. It is translated as CASSAALDGSNYGYTF.

The rearrangement links TRBV2 to TRBJ2-5, with 13 bases fitting TRBD2. This CDR3 has 15 residues. The germline V gene encodes CDR1 SNHLY and CDR2 FYNNEI. V lost 7 bases to trimming and J lost 4 bases; unmatched junction nucleotides: 6. The CDR3 DNA reads TGTGCCAGCAACCTAGGACTAGCGGGGGTAGAGACCCAGTACTTC. Its translation is CASNLGLAGVETQYF. Full variable domain (outside the CDR3, taken from reference TRBV2 and TRBJ2-5): EPEVTQTPSHQVTQMGQEVILRCVPISNHLYFYWYRQILGQKVEFLVSFYNNEISEKSEIFDDQFSVERPDGSNFTLKIRSTKLEDSAMYFCASNLGLAGVETQYFGPGTRLLVL.

This chain links TRBV4-1 with TRBJ1-3; tentative D call: TRBD1 (5 bases). The CDR3 has 15 amino acids. Trimming removed 1 base from V and 4 bases from J, with 11 bases in between. Looked up from germline, CDR1 is MGHRA and CDR2 is YSYEKL. CDR3 in DNA: TGCGCCAGCAGCCAAGGACAGTCCTCCGGAAACACCATATATTTT. This encodes CASSQGQSSGNTIYF.

The chain carries TRBV2 and TRBJ1-2, with 11 bases fitting TRBD1. Germline loops: CDR1 SNHLY, CDR2 FYNNEI. After removal of 9 bases from V and 8 bases from J, the junction contained 2 bases not matched to a gene. The CDR3 has 11 amino acids. As DNA, the CDR3 is TGTGCCAGGGGACAGGGGGTCGGCTACACCTTC. Translating gives CARGQGVGYTF.

J is TRBJ2-7 and V is TRBV14, with a possible D match to TRBD1 (6 bases). The CDR3 has 16 residues. Germline V gives CDR1 SGHDN, CDR2 FVKESK. V lost 8 bases to trimming and J lost 1 base, with 21 bases between them. The CDR3 coding sequence is TGTGCCAGCGTGACCAGGGGCGTCTCAGGGTCCTACGAGCAGTACTTC. It is translated as CASVTRGVSGSYEQYF.